Following are 28 T cell receptor beta chains from one sample sequenced in a study of T cell repertoires in cytomegalovirus infection. Their specific antigens are unknown. TCRdb ran MiXCR on the reads and lists one entry per CDR3 protein. The sample records approximately 600,000 distinct CDR3 sequences, 35% to 50% being singletons. The sequenced sample was cultured PBMCs, obtained from culture after CMV antigen stimulation. These receptor sequences come from a human donor in good health (CMV status not recorded). Some clones in this sample may be carry-over from other donors' samples.

The J gene is TRBJ2-3, the V gene TRBV29-1; 10 bases map to TRBD1. Trimming at V came to 8 bases and at J to 0 bases, leaving 5 bases not matched to a gene. Germline CDR1 is SQVTM and CDR2 is ANQGSEA. The CDR3 runs 14 residues. CDR3 region: CSSRQGASTDTQYF. DNA for the CDR3: TGCAGCTCAAGACAGGGGGCTAGCACAGATACGCAGTATTTT.

The chain joins TRBV29-1 to TRBJ2-7; TRBD1 aligns across 8 bases. Germline lookup yields CDR1 SQVTM and CDR2 ANQGSEA. This CDR3 comprises 12 residues. V gave up 3 bases and J gave up 5 bases; unmatched junction bases: 3. CDR3 in amino acids: CSVEDRENEQYF. DNA of the CDR3: TGCAGCGTTGAGGACAGGGAAAACGAGCAGTACTTC.

The chain combines TRBV6-6 with TRBJ1-1; TRBD1 aligns across 7 bases. This CDR3 is built from 13 residues. Germline V gene sequence: CDR1 MNHNY, CDR2 SVGAGI (reference sequence). V lost 2 bases to trimming and J lost 5 bases; unmatched junction nucleotides: 2. The CDR3 loop is CASSYQGGTEAFF. The CDR3 nucleotides are TGTGCCAGCAGTTACCAGGGGGGAACTGAAGCTTTCTTT.

At least ten counts were recorded for this clonotype. The rearrangement uses TRBV27 and TRBJ2-1, with 7 bases identical to TRBD1. This CDR3 region has 17 residues. Germline CDR1 is MNHEY and CDR2 is SMNVEV (reference sequence). V shed 3 bases, J shed 8 bases, and the junction held 16 bases outside the gene matches. CDR3 bases: TGTGCCAGCAGTTTCCTACACAGGGGTCTTCAAAACGATGAGCAGTTCTTC. This translates into CASSFLHRGLQNDEQFF.

On this clonotype itself: One end of the junction is discordant with germline, which a read error may explain. The rearrangement joins TRBV24-1 to TRBJ2-3; TRBD2 matches 7 bases. The CDR3 is 16 residues long. Germline CDR1 and CDR2: KGHDR and SFDVKD. The CDR3 nucleotides read TGTGCCACCGGTGACTCAGCGGGAACTAGCACAGATACGCAGTATTTT. This sequence encodes CATGDSAGTSTDTQYF.

V gene TRBV20-1 combines with J gene TRBJ2-7, with 11 positions matching TRBD2. The CDR3 is 14 residues long. Germline CDR1 and CDR2: DFQATT and SNEGSKA (reference sequence). V lost 4 bases and J lost 1; bases outside the gene matches: 3. The CDR3 here is CSATLAGGSYEQYF. The DNA for the CDR3 is TGCAGTGCTACCCTAGCGGGAGGATCCTACGAGCAGTACTTC.

The J gene is TRBJ2-3, the V gene TRBV7-2; D remains ambiguous. Trimming shortened V by 4 bases and J by 6 bases, and 14 bases separated the two germline ends. This CDR3 has 14 amino acids. Germline V gene lookup returns CDR1 SGHTA and CDR2 FQGNSA. The CDR3 DNA reads TGTGCCAGCAGCTCGTCTGGGCCATTCGATACGCAGTATTTT. Translating it yields CASSSSGPFDTQYF. Full variable domain (outside the CDR3, taken from reference TRBV7-2 and TRBJ2-3): GAGVSQSPSNKVTEKGKDVELRCDPISGHTALYWYRQSLGQGLEFLIYFQGNSAPDKSGLPSDRFSAERTGGSVSTLTIQRTQQEDSAVYLCASSSSGPFDTQYFGPGTRLTVL.

This clonotype was counted ten times or more. This chain links TRBV7-2 with TRBJ2-1, with no clear D. Trimming took off 4 bases at V and 8 bases at J, with 15 bases between the two ends. The CDR3 contains 14 residues. CDR1 is SGHTA and CDR2 is FQGNSA in the germline V gene. DNA of the CDR3: TGTGCCAGCAGCTCCCGACCCTTAGCCTATGAGCAGTTCTTC. This encodes CASSSRPLAYEQFF.

This clonotype was picked up a small number of times. The chain is built from TRBV10-3 and TRBJ1-1; D not certain. Trimming shortened V by 4 bases and J by 4 bases, and 10 bases separated the two germline ends. This CDR3 comprises 13 residues. CDR1 is ENHRY, CDR2 SYGVKD, per germline. In DNA, the CDR3 is TGTGCCATCAGTGTCGACCCGGGCACTGAAGCTTTCTTT. Encoded protein: CAISVDPGTEAFF.

The gene calls are TRBV10-3 and TRBJ2-7; D uncertain. This CDR3 is built from 14 residues. Trimming removed 5 bases from V and 4 bases from J, with 15 bases in between. Germline lookup yields CDR1 ENHRY and CDR2 SYGVKD. CDR3 sequence: CAISWPQLGYEQYF. The CDR3 bases are TGTGCCATCAGTTGGCCGCAGTTGGGGTACGAGCAGTACTTC.

This chain links TRBV28 with TRBJ1-2, with D possibly TRBD1 on 6 matching bases. CDR1 is MDHEN, CDR2 SYDVKM, per germline. The length of the CDR3 is 14 residues. The ends were cut back, 7 bases at V and 7 bases at J, with 19 bases in the middle. CDR3 in amino acids: CASTGEGLSGGYTF. The CDR3 DNA is TGTGCCAGCACAGGGGAGGGGTTAAGCGGTGGCTACACCTTC.

This chain joins TRBV5-4 and TRBJ2-1, with D perhaps being TRBD1 or TRBD2 (5 bases each). V lost 2 bases to trimming and J lost 10 bases, with 13 bases between them. Germline CDR1 and CDR2: SGHNT and YYREEE (reference sequence). CDR3 length: 13 residues. Here the CDR3 reads CASSLEWGGEQFF. The DNA of the CDR3 is TGTGCCAGCAGCTTAGAGTGGGGCGGGGAGCAGTTCTTC.

J is TRBJ2-7 and V is TRBV28, with a tentative D call TRBD1 (6 bases). There are 14 residues in the CDR3. Germline V gene lookup returns CDR1 MDHEN and CDR2 SYDVKM. The V end was cut by 8 bases, the J end by 2 bases, with 16 bases between. The CDR3 loop is CASHRETEAYEQYF. For the CDR3, the DNA is TGTGCCAGCCACAGGGAAACAGAGGCCTACGAGCAGTACTTC.

This clonotype was detected a few times. The chain recombines TRBV7-2 with TRBJ2-1; D uncertain. Germline V lookup: CDR1 SGHTA, CDR2 FQGNSA. This CDR3 region has 14 residues. Trimming pared 5 bases from V and 5 bases from J, leaving 13 bases between. In DNA form, the CDR3 reads TGTGCCAGCAGCCCTCTAAGACGGGACAATGAGCAGTTCTTC. Translated: CASSPLRRDNEQFF.

Only one count was recorded for this clonotype. The chain combines TRBV6-2 or TRBV6-3 with TRBJ2-3; D is unresolved. Per the germline V gene, CDR1 is MNHEY and CDR2 is SVGEGT. V dropped 0 bases and J dropped 0 bases, with 4 bases sitting between them. There are 14 residues in the CDR3. The CDR3 protein is CASSYSISTDTQYF. CDR3 nucleotides: TGTGCCAGCAGTTACTCTATTAGCACAGATACGCAGTATTTT.

The chain recombines TRBV19 with TRBJ2-2, with TRBD2 identical over 7 bases. V lost 10 bases, J lost 5 bases, and 10 bases stayed unmatched. CDR1 is LNHDA, CDR2 SQIVND, per germline (reference sequence). The CDR3 is 14 residues long. The CDR3 spells CATRREGGTGELFF. CDR3 DNA sequence: TGTGCCACCCGAAGGGAGGGAGGAACCGGGGAGCTGTTTTTT.

V usage is TRBV20-1 and J usage is TRBJ1-2; D may be TRBD1 (6 bases). V was cut by 1 base and J by 4 bases, with 13 bases left in between. The CDR3 sequence is 14 residues long. Germline V gene sequence: CDR1 DFQATT, CDR2 SNEGSKA (reference sequence). The CDR3 DNA reads as TGCAGTGCTAGAGCGCGCAGGGGAACCTATGGCTACACCTTC. Its protein is CSARARRGTYGYTF.

This chain uses TRBV6-5 with TRBJ1-1; D uncertain. V lost 8 bases and J 0 bases, leaving 10 bases between the germline ends. Germline CDR1 reads MNHEY; CDR2 reads SVGAGI. This CDR3 spans 13 amino acids. The CDR3 nucleotides read TGTGCCAGCCATGCTGATCTGAACACTGAAGCTTTCTTT. Translated: CASHADLNTEAFF.

V is TRBV20-1 and J is TRBJ1-5; 8 nucleotides align to TRBD1. Germline CDR1 reads DFQATT; CDR2 reads SNEGSKA (reference sequence). The CDR3 is 15 residues long. V was clipped by 5 bases and J by 5 bases; unmatched bases: 11. Written as DNA, the CDR3 is TGCAGTGCTTGCCTCGGACAGGGATACCATCAGCCCCAGCATTTT. Its translation: CSACLGQGYHQPQHF.

This clonotype was detected only a few times. The genes are TRBV28 and TRBJ1-1; the match to TRBD1 covers 9 bases. The CDR3 runs to 14 residues. Trimming at V came to 7 bases and at J to 4 bases, leaving 7 bases not matched to a gene. Germline V gene lookup returns CDR1 MDHEN and CDR2 SYDVKM. The CDR3 nucleotides read TGTGCCAGCAATACAGGGGGCAGGGTCACTGAAGCTTTCTTT. Translating gives CASNTGGRVTEAFF.

The genes are TRBV6-5 and TRBJ1-1; D uncertain. Trimming stripped 7 bases from V and 9 bases from J, with 12 bases between. Germline V gene data show CDR1 as MNHEY and CDR2 as SVGAGI. The CDR3 consists of 11 residues. CDR3 sequence (DNA): TGTGCCAGCACTTTAGGAAACCAAGCTTTCTTT. Protein sequence: CASTLGNQAFF.

This clonotype was picked up many times. Here the CDR3 DNA reads TGTGCCAGCAGCCAAATGACCCACGGGACAGGGCTCCACGAGCAGTACTTC. It codes for CASSQMTHGTGLHEQYF. V gene TRBV7-2 combines with J gene TRBJ2-7; TRBD1 agrees at 9 bases. V was clipped by 5 bases and J by 5 bases; unmatched bases: 16. The germline V gene has CDR1 SGHTA and CDR2 FQGNSA. The length of the CDR3 is 17 residues.

The rearrangement links TRBV12-3 or TRBV12-4 to TRBJ2-3; 7 nucleotides align to TRBD1. The CDR3 runs 15 residues. V shed 7 bases and J 1 base; nucleotides not matched to a gene: 8. Written as DNA, the CDR3 is TGTGCCAGCAAAAGACCCACAGGGGGCACAGATACGCAGTATTTT. This codes for CASKRPTGGTDTQYF.

This clonotype was seen a few times. The CDR3 nucleotides are TGTGCCAGCAGCTTAGCGGTGGGAGGGTCCTACAATGAGCAGTTCTTC. Translated: CASSLAVGGSYNEQFF. The chain joins TRBV7-2 to TRBJ2-1, with 7 bases aligning to TRBD2. J lost 1 base, V lost 0 bases, and 3 bases had no gene match. CDR1 and CDR2 from the germline V gene are SGHTA and FQGNSA. This CDR3 region has 16 residues.

This clonotype was detected a few times. The chain joins TRBV7-9 to TRBJ2-3, with a weak D call TRBD1 (5 bases). CDR1 and CDR2 (germline): SEHNR, FQNEAQ (reference sequence). The germline V and J ends were trimmed by 5 bases and 3 bases, with 27 bases remaining between them. This CDR3 contains 19 residues. The CDR3 sequence is CASSPPGRGPETETDTQYF. CDR3 sequence (DNA): TGTGCCAGCAGCCCCCCCGGAAGGGGCCCCGAGACCGAGACAGATACGCAGTATTTT.

The chain recombines TRBV9 with TRBJ1-2, with D possibly TRBD1 on 5 matching bases. CDR1 and CDR2 (germline): SGDLS, YYNGEE. The CDR3 extends over 14 amino acids. V was clipped by 4 bases and J by 4 bases, with 14 bases between them. The CDR3 loop is CASSYARGIYGYTF. The CDR3 DNA follows: TGTGCCAGCAGCTACGCCCGGGGGATCTATGGCTACACCTTC.

This clonotype appeared a few times. This chain links TRBV7-2 with TRBJ2-5; D is unclear. Germline CDR1 is SGHTA and CDR2 is FQGNSA. The V and J ends lost 1 base and 6 bases respectively, with 12 bases between them. This CDR3 is built from 14 residues. CDR3 residues: CASSLVGHSQTQYF. The CDR3 coding sequence is TGTGCCAGCAGCTTAGTAGGGCACAGCCAGACCCAGTACTTC.

The rearrangement joins TRBV6-1 to TRBJ2-2; no definite D call. V shed 6 bases and J shed 0 bases, with 8 bases lying between them. CDR1 and CDR2 (germline): MNHNS, SASEGT. This CDR3 region has 14 residues. CDR3 region: CASRNAANTGELFF. For the CDR3, the DNA is TGTGCCAGCAGAAATGCCGCGAACACCGGGGAGCTGTTTTTT.